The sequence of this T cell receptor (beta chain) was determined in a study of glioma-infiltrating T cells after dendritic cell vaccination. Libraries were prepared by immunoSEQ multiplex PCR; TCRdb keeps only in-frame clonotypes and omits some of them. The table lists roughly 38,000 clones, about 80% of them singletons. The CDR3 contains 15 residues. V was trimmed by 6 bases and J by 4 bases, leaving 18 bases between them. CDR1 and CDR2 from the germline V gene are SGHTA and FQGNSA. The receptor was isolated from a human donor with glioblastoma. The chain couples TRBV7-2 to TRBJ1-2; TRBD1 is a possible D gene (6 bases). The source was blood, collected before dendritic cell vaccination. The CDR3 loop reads CASRKDSGNSYGYTF. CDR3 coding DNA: TGTGCCAGCAGGAAGGACAGTGGGAACTCCTATGGCTACACCTTC.